This T cell receptor beta chain was sequenced during a study of T-cell reconstitution after alpha-beta-depleted transplantation in children. Looked up from germline, CDR1 is SEHNR and CDR2 is FQNEAQ (reference sequence). Deletions cut 1 base from V and 8 bases from J, with 5 bases between. The CDR3 length is 11 residues. This sample's TCRbeta library carried unique molecular identifier barcodes. Using its own MiXCR run on the PCR reads, TCRdb lists one record per CDR3 protein. Among around 380,000 distinct CDR3 sequences listed, 9.5% to 13% were seen once. This clonotype was counted at least ten times.

The clonotype was recovered from a human donor who donated a stem cell graft to a child with acute myeloid leukemia. The specimen was PBMCs from the stem cell graft donor, collected from the stem cell graft. The chain links TRBV7-9 to TRBJ1-1, with D uncertain. The CDR3 sequence is CASSLGMEAFF. CDR3 sequence (DNA): TGTGCCAGCAGCTTAGGCATGGAAGCTTTCTTT.